This T cell receptor (beta chain) was identified in a study of T-cell memory formation after mild COVID-19 (dated by TCRdb to the early 2020s). General notes on the study: TCR sequence clusters from the two donors were largely donor specific. T-cell clones expanding and contracting after mild COVID-19 in two donors were tracked by longitudinal TCRalpha and TCRbeta repertoire sequencing. Two young, previously healthy adult volunteers, one female and one male, were included in the cohort.

As encoded in the germline V gene, CDR1 is KGHSH while CDR2 is LQKENI. There are 12 amino acids in the CDR3, from cysteine to phenylalanine inclusive. The entry retains the CDR3 DNA only, 36 bases that are in frame from base 1. V is reduced by 3 bases and J by 7 bases, leaving a spacing of 7 bases between them. Sequencing took place on an Illumina NovaSeq 6000. TCRalpha and TCRbeta cDNA libraries were built by 5'RACE with constant-segment primers, adding sample barcodes and unique molecular identifiers. Trizol reagent was used to extract RNA from every sample. Amplification of the libraries took two PCR steps, and the second step added a second sample barcode plus Illumina TruSeq adapters. Sequencing of the libraries was done on an Illumina NovaSeq, producing 2 x 150 bp paired-end reads. Per the authors' processing: The reads were demultiplexed and collapsed into UMI-guided consensus sequences using migec v1.2.7. Using mixcr v2.1.11, UMI consensuses were aligned to TRA and TRB V and J templates and then assembled into clonotypes. Clonotypes were classified as expanded or contracted when called significant by both edgeR and NoisET, with noise models trained on biological replicates. For edgeR calls, the cutoffs were a false discovery rate-adjusted p below 0.01 and a log2 fold-change threshold of 1. As an exploratory analysis of dynamics, max-normalized trajectories of the 1000 most abundant clonotypes were examined by PCA with hierarchical clustering. The CD4 or CD8 phenotype of responding clones was assigned using the separately sequenced CD4+ and CD8+ repertoires. TCRdb reprocessed the public reads (quality trimming at Q25 with fastp, clone calling with MiXCR) and kept in-frame beta chains. All rows with the same CDR3 protein become a single entry with the most common DNA and genes. These V and J calls derive from TCRdb rather than the authors' analysis. The sample records around 55,000 distinct CDR3 sequences, over 7.5% of which are singletons. The ten largest clones capture about 1.2% of the sample.

Findings and caveats that apply to the study as a whole: Only a couple of mild cases were covered by the study, and larger cohorts that include severe cases with pre-infection samples were considered necessary. Some responding clones were found in pre-infection memory, which suggests that pre-existing cross-reactive memory T cells took part in the SARS-CoV-2 response. Whether the second-wave clones peaking on day 37 were SARS-CoV-2 specific was not confirmed. Contracting CD4+ clones were located mainly in the CM and EM memory subsets, whereas CD8+ clones were found to be enriched in EMRA. Balanced CD4/CD8 phenotypes were observed for clones contracting from day 15 to 85, whereas a bias towards CD4+ was observed for a second wave of clones expanding from day 15 to 37.

Ficoll-Paque density gradient centrifugation was used to isolate PBMCs. There are a few counts of this clonotype. What antigen it recognizes has not been identified. Per-base qualities were not stored, and no clone one base away is much larger. This clonotype originated in a young man who had mild COVID-19 (a few samples of this study predate the infection). The sample titles of this study are shuffled in the database, so cell type and time point are left out; the donor was told from shared clones. This chain joins TRBV18 to TRBJ2-1; no D gene can be assigned with confidence. The sequenced sample was PBMCs or a T cell subset sorted from them (not recorded which). CDR3 sequence: CASSPQQNEQFF. Read as DNA, the sequence is TGTGCCAGCTCACCTCAGCAGAATGAGCAGTTCTTC.